This T cell receptor beta chain was identified during a study of CD8+CD57+ T cells in acquired aplastic anemia. Study information: Average CD4+ read depth in healthy donors was about 10.8 million reads. Findings of the study overall: Levels of CD8+ Simpson's diversity were not significantly distinct in patients versus controls.

Template material for TCR beta VDJ and CDR3 profiling consisted of genomic DNA. TCRdb independently ran MiXCR on the reads; one entry per CDR3 protein. Here the sample spans 400,000 to 500,000 distinct CDR3 sequences, around 68% being singletons. As concerns this clonotype: What it recognizes is unknown. At one boundary the junction diverges from the germline segment, which might be a read error.

The CDR3 covers 14 residues. The germline gives CDR1 WSHSY, CDR2 SAAADI. Input material: sorted CD4+, CD8+, or CD8+CD57+ T cells (not recorded which) from PBMCs. The receptor was isolated from a human donor in good health, serving as a control. The chain has TRBV10-2 and TRBJ2-7; maybe TRBD2 (6 bases). The CDR3 region is CASGDTSSTWEQYF. The CDR3 bases are TGCGCCAGCGGTGATACTAGCAGCACCTGGGAGCAGTACTTC.